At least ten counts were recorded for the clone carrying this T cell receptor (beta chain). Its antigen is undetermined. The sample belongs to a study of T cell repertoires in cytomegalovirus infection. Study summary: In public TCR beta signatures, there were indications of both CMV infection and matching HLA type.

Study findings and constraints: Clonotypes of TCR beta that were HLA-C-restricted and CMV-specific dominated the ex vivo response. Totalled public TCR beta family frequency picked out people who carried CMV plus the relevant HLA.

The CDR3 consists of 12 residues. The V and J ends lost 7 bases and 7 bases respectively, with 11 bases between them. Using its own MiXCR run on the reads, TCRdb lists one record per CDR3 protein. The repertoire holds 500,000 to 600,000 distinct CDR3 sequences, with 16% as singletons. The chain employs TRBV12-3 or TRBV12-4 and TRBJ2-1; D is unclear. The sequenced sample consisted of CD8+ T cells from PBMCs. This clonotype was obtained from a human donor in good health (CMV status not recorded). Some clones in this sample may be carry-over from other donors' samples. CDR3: CASTQLENEQFF. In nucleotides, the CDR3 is TGTGCCAGCACCCAACTGGAGAATGAGCAGTTCTTC.